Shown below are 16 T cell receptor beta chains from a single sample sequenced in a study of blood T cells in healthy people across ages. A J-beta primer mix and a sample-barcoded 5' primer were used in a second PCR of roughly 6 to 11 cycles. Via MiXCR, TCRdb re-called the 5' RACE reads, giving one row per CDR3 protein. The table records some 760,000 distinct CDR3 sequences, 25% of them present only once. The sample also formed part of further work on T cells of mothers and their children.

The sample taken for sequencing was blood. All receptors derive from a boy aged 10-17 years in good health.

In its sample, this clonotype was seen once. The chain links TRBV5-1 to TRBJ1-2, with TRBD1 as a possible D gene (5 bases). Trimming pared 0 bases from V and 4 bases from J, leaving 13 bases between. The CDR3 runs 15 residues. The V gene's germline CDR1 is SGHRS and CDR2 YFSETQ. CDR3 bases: TGCGCCAGCAGCTTGGAGGCAGGGCCTGGCTATGGCTACACCTTC. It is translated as CASSLEAGPGYGYTF.

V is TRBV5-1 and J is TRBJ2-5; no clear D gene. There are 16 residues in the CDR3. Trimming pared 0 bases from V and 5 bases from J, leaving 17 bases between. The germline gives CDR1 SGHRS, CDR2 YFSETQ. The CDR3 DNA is TGCGCCAGCAGCTTGGGACTTAGTAGGGTACGGGAGACCCAGTACTTC. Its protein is CASSLGLSRVRETQYF.

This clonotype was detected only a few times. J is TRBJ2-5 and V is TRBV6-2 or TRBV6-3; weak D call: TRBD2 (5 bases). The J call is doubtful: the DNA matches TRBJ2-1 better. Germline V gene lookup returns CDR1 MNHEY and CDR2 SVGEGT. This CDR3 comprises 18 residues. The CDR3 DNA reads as TGTGCCAGCAGCAGAAAAGAGGGTGCGCTTTTTTTCTACAATGAGCAGTTCTTC. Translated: CASSRKEGALFFYNEQFF.

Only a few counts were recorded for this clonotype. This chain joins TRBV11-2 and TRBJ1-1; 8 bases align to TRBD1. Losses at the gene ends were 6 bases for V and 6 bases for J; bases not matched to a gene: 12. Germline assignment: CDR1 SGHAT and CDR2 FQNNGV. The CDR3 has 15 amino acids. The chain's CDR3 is CASRSGTGVFPEAFF. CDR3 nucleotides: TGTGCCAGCAGGTCCGGGACAGGTGTTTTCCCTGAAGCTTTCTTT.

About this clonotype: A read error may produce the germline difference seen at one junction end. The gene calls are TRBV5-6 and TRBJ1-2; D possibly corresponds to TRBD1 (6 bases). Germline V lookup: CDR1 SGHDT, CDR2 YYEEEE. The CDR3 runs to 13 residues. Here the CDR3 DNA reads TGTGCCAGCAGCGCTCCAGGGGCAAAGGGCTACGCCTTC. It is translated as CASSAPGAKGYAF. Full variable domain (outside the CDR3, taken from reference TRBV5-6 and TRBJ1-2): DAGVTQSPTHLIKTRGQQVTLRCSPKSGHDTVSWYQQALGQGPQFIFQYYEEEERQRGNFPDRFSGHQFPNYSSELNVNALLLGDSALYLCASSAPGAKGYAFGSGTRLTVV.

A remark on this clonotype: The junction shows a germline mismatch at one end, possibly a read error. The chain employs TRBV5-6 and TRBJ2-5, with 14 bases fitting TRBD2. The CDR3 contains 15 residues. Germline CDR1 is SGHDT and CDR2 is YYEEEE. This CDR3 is CASSRLAGGQETLYF. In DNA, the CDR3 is TGTGCCAGCAGCAGACTAGCGGGGGGGCAAGAGACCCTGTACTTC.

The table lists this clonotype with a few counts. CDR3 in amino acids: CASSWASHGELFF. CDR3 nucleotide sequence: TGTGCCAGCAGCTGGGCCTCGCACGGGGAGCTGTTTTTT. The chain carries TRBV5-5 and TRBJ2-2; no clear D. This CDR3 comprises 13 residues. Germline V gene data show CDR1 as SGHKS and CDR2 as YYEKEE (reference sequence). Trimming left V 3 bases short and J 7 bases short, with 10 bases between.

The CDR3 reads CASSLVVVGVGEQYF. CDR3 in DNA: TGCGCCAGCAGCTTGGTAGTGGTCGGGGTCGGCGAGCAGTACTTC. The chain combines TRBV5-1 with TRBJ2-7, with a tentative D call TRBD2 (5 bases). Per germline, CDR1 SGHRS and CDR2 YFSETQ. CDR3 length: 15 amino acids. Trimming cost V 0 bases and J 6 bases, with 16 bases left between them.

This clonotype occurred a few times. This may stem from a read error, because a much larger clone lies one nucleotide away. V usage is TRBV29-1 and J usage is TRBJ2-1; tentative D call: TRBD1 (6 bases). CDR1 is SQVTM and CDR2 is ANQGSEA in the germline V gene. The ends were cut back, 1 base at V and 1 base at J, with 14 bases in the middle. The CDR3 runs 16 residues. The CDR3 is CSVEARDRISYNEQFF. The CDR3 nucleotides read TGCAGCGTTGAAGCCCGCGACAGGATTTCCTACAATGAGCAGTTCTTC.

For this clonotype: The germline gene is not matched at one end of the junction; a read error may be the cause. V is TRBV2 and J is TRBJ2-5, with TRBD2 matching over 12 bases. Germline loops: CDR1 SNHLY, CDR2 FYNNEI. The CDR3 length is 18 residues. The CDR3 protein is CASSVQGLAGTYQGTQYF. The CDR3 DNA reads TGTGCCAGCAGTGTCCAAGGACTAGCGGGGACCTACCAAGGGACCCAGTACTTC.

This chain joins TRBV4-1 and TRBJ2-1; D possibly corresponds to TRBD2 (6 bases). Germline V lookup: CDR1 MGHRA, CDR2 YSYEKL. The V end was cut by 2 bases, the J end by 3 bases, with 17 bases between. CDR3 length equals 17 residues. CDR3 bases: TGCGCCAGCAGCCAAAGCGACACTAGCCGGGGCTACAATGAGCAGTTCTTC. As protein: CASSQSDTSRGYNEQFF.

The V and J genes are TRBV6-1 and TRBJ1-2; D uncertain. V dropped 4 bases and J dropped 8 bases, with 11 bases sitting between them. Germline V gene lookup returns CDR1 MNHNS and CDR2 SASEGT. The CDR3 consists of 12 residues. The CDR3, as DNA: TGTGCCAGCAGTGGCAATCTGGGCGGCTACACCTTC. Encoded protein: CASSGNLGGYTF.

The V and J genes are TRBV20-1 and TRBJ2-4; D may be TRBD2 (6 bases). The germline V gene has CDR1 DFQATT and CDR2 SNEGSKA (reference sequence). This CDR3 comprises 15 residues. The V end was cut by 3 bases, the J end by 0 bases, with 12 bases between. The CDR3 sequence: CSASGRELAKNIQYF. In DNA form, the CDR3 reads TGCAGTGCTAGTGGTCGGGAGCTAGCCAAAAACATTCAGTACTTC.

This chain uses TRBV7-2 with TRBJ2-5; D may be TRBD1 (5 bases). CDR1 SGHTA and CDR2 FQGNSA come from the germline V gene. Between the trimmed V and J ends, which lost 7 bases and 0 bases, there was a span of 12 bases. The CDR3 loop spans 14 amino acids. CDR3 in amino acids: CASTQGAHQETQYF. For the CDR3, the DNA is TGTGCCAGCACTCAAGGGGCACACCAAGAGACCCAGTACTTC. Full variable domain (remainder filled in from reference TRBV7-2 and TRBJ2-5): GAGVSQSPSNKVTEKGKDVELRCDPISGHTALYWYRQSLGQGLEFLIYFQGNSAPDKSGLPSDRFSAERTGGSVSTLTIQRTQQEDSAVYLCASTQGAHQETQYFGPGTRLLVL.

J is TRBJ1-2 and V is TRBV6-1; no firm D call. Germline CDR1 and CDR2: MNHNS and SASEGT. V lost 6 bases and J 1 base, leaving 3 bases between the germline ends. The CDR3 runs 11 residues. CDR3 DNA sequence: TGTGCCAGCAGGGATAACTATGGCTACACCTTC. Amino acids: CASRDNYGYTF.

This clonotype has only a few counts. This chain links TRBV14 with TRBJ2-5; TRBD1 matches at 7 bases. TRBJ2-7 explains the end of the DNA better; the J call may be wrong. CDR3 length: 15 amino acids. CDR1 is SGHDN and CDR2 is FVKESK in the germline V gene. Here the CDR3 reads CASSQATGTSYEQYF. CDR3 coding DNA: TGTGCCAGCAGCCAAGCGACAGGGACCTCCTACGAGCAGTACTTC.